This entry describes one T cell receptor beta chain. After removal of 5 bases from V and 8 bases from J, the junction contained 7 bases not matched to a gene. The CDR3 spans 13 residues. Some clones are missing from TCRdb's copy, which holds only in-frame ones; the method was immunoSEQ multiplex PCR. The sample contains some 100,000 clones, 91% of which appear only once. The data stem from a study of T cell responses to AZD1222 COVID-19 vaccine. Sample: peripheral blood, taken on day 0 of AZD1222 vaccination. This chain uses TRBV12-3 or TRBV12-4 with TRBJ1-2, with 8 bases aligning to TRBD1. This TCR was sampled from an adult in good health. The CDR3 coding sequence is TGTGCCAGCAGTATTGGGACAGGTTGGGGCTACACCTTC. Residues: CASSIGTGWGYTF.